Below, 4 T cell receptor beta chains from the same sample are listed, as sequenced in a study of blood T cell repertoires in COVID-19. This table comes from immunoSEQ multiplex PCR, and its TCRdb copy is limited to in-frame clones, with some not included. The table lists around 210,000 clones, under 90% of them singletons. Sequencing input: peripheral blood. The source of these receptors is a woman older than 75 with COVID-19, enrolled during active disease.

The V and J genes are TRBV5-1 and TRBJ2-3; D perhaps matches TRBD1 (5 bases). Germline CDR1 is SGHRS and CDR2 is YFSETQ. V lost 0 bases to trimming and J lost 6 bases, with 14 bases between them. This CDR3 spans 15 amino acids. The CDR3 coding sequence is TGCGCCAGCAGCTTGGGTGGACACCGTGGGGATACGCAGTATTTT. It yields the protein CASSLGGHRGDTQYF. The full variable domain, in which reference TRBV5-1 and TRBJ2-3 provide the parts outside the CDR3, is KAGVTQTPRYLIKTRGQQVTLSCSPISGHRSVSWYQQTPGQGLQFLFEYFSETQRNKGNFPGRFSGRQFSNSRSEMNVSTLELGDSALYLCASSLGGHRGDTQYFGPGTRLTVL.

The rearrangement links TRBV2 to TRBJ1-2, with 7 bases fitting TRBD1. V lost 7 bases to trimming and J lost 8 bases; unmatched junction nucleotides: 7. The CDR3 is made up of 12 amino acids. Germline V gene sequence: CDR1 SNHLY, CDR2 FYNNEI. The CDR3 sequence: CASMYTGEGYTF. CDR3 nucleotides: TGTGCCAGCATGTATACAGGGGAGGGCTACACCTTC.

The chain carries TRBV7-8 and TRBJ1-1; a possible D gene is TRBD1 (6 bases). Trimming removed 4 bases from V and 0 bases from J, with 24 bases in between. The CDR3 length is 19 residues. CDR1 and CDR2 from the germline V gene are SGHVS and FQNEAQ. The CDR3 DNA reads as TGTGCCAGCAGCTCAAAGCGACCGGGACACTCAAAACTGAACACTGAAGCTTTCTTT. It is translated as CASSSKRPGHSKLNTEAFF.

The V gene is TRBV12-2, the J gene TRBJ2-3; the table's TRBD2 call for D was not verified on the DNA. TRBV12-2 is classified as a pseudogene. There are 18 residues in the CDR3. This CDR3 reads CASRFTSGGRTSTDTQYF. The CDR3 DNA reads TGTGCAAGTCGCTTTACTAGCGGGGGCCGAACTAGCACAGATACGCAGTATTTT.